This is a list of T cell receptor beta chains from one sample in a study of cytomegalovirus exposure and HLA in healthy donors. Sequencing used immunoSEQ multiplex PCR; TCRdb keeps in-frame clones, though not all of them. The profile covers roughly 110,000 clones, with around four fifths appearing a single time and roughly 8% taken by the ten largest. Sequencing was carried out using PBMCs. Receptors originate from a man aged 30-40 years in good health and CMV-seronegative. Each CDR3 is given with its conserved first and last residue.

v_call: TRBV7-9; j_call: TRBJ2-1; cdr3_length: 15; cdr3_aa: CASSLDGTSHNEQFF
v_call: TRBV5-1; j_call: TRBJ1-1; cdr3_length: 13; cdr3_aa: CASSLTADGEAFF
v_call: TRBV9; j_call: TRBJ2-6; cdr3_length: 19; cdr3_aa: CASSPYDLWGVSGANVLTF
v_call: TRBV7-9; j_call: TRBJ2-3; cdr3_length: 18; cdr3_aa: CASSKGLAGSRGTDTQYF
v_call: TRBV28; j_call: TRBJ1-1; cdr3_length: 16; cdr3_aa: CASVFSGGRVDTEAFF
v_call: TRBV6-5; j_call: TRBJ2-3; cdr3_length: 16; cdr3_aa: CASSSRDRDYTDTQYF
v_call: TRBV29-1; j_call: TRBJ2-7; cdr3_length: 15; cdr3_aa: CSVEGHRQGAYEQYF
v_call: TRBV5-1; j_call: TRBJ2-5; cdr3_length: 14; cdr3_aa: CASSLGQGMETQYF
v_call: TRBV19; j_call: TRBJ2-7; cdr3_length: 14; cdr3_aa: CASSLRDRESEQYF
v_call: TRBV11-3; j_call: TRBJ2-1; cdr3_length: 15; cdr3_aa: CASSPGASGYNEQFF
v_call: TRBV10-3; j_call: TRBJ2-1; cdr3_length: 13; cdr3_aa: CAIGTSGYNEQFF
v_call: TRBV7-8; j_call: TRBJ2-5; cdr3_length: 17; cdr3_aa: CASSLAEDRGGEETQYF
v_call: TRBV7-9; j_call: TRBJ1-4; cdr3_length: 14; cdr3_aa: CASSSTGSNEKLFF
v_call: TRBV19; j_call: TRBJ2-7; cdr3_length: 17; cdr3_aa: CASSINTGTGKAYEQYF
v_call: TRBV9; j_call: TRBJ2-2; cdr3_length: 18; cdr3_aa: CASSVVGAGGLGTGELFF
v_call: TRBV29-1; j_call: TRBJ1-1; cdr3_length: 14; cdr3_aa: CSVDPGGLGTEAFF
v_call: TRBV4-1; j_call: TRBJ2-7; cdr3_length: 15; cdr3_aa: CASSQDSGDPYEQYF
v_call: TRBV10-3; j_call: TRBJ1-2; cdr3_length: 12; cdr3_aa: CAISENSYGYTF
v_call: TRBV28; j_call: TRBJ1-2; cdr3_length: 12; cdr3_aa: CASSQPGQRYTF
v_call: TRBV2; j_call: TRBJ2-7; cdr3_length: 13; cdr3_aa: CASSDLTGLLTNF
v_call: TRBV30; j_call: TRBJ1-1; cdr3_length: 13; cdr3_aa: CAWSLQRNTEAFF
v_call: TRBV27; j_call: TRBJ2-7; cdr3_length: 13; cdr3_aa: CASSLRGSYEQYF
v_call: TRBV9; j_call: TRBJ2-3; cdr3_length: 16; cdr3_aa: CASSPSTSGLTDTQYF
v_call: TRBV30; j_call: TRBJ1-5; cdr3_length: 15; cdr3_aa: CAWSTAGTTNQPQHF
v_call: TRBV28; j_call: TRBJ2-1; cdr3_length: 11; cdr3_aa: CASSSRYEQFF
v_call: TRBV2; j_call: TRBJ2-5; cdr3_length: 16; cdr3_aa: CASIPGVSGNQETQYF
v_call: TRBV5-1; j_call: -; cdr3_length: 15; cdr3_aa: CASSGGTGGYNEQFF
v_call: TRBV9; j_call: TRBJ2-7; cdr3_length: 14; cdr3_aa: CASSVDYQSYEQYF
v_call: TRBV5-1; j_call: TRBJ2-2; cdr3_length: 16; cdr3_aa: CASSLGSRGNTGELFF
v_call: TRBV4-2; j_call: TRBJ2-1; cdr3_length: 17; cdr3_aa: CASSQGEGQGTYNEQFF
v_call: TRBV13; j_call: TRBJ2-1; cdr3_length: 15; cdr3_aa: CASSPTRKTVNEQFF
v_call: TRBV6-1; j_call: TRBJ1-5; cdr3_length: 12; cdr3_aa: CASSEGGGTQHF
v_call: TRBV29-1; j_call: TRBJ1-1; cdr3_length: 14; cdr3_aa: CSVSRSTRNTEAFF
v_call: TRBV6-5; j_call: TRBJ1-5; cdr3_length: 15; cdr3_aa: CASSYALNSNQPQHF
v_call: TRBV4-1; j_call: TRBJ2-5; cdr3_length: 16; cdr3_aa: CASSPPTSGSLETQYF
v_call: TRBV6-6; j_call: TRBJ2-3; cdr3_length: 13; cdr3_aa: CASVEGGADTQYF
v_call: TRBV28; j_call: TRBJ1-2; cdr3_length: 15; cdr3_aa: CANSSRAGDGYGYTF
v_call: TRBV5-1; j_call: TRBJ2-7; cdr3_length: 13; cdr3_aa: CASSLSGLYEQYF
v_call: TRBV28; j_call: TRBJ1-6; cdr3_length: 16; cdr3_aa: CASSLSAGTGGTRLHF
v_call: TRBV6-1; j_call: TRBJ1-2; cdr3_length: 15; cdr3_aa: CASSDDREGDYGYTF
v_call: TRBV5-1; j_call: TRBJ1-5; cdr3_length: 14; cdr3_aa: CASSLESGNQPQHF
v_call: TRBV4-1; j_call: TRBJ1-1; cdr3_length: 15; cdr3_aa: CASSQVVLPRTEAFF
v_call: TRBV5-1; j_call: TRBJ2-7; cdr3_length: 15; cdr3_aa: CASSSTGTGVNEQYF
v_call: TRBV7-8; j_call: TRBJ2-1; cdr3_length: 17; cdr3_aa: CASSPPFSGNSYNEQFF
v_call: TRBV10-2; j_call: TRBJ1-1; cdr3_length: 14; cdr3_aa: CASSMTGMNTEAFF
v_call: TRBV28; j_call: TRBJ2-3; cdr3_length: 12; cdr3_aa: CASSPRGDTQYF